This TCR beta chain was identified during a study of blood T cell repertoires in COVID-19. Across the study: Sites in the United States, Italy and Spain provided acute and convalescent COVID-19 samples.

In the authors' workflow: Amplification of reference gene primers was used by the study to estimate nucleated cell counts. Method: immunoSEQ multiplex PCR; TCRdb's copy keeps in-frame clones and lacks some. V, J and clone size derive from that table, while D and trimming were established from the DNA sequence. Of 150,000 to 200,000 clones in the sample, roughly 81% were seen once. Followed over time, Seattle patients had been enrolled while infection was active. Germline CDR1 and CDR2: SGHVS and FQNEAQ. V shed 2 bases, J shed 7 bases, and the junction held 11 bases outside the gene matches. This CDR3 region has 16 residues.

The rearrangement links TRBV7-8 to TRBJ2-1; 7 nucleotides align to TRBD2. The clonotype comes from a woman between 45 and 60 years old with COVID-19, enrolled during active disease. Sequencing input: peripheral blood. The CDR3 DNA is TGTGCCAGCAGCTTAAAGAGGCTAGCGGTGGATAATGAGCAGTTCTTC. Translated: CASSLKRLAVDNEQFF. Based on the CDR3 plus reference TRBV7-8 and TRBJ2-1, the full variable domain is GAGVSQSPRYKVAKRGQDVALRCDPISGHVSLFWYQQALGQGPEFLTYFQNEAQLDKSGLPSDRFFAERPEGSVSTLKIQRTQQEDSAVYLCASSLKRLAVDNEQFFGPGTRLTVL.